This T cell receptor (beta chain) emerged from a study of blood T cell repertoires in COVID-19. Turning to the study itself: Samples representing acute and convalescent COVID-19 were sourced from the United States, Italy and Spain.

In germline, CDR1 is MGHRA, CDR2 YSYEKL. CDR3 length equals 22 residues. Trimming left V 1 base short and J 0 bases short, with 25 bases between. This clone showed up just once. Participants were aged about 18 to 90 years, lived in about two dozen US areas, and enrolled virtually. Libraries were prepared by immunoSEQ multiplex PCR; TCRdb keeps only in-frame clonotypes and omits some of them. Among more than 450,000 clones, about 90% were seen once, and the ten largest hold about 0.7%. This TCR was recovered from a woman between 18 and 29 years old who had recovered from COVID-19. Sequenced: PBMCs or T cells enriched from blood (not recorded which). The V and J genes are TRBV4-1 and TRBJ2-6; perhaps TRBD1 as D (5 bases). The CDR3 nucleotides are TGCGCCAGCAGCCAAGTTATTTTACAGGTACCCTTTCGGTCCTCTGGGGCCAACGTCCTGACTTTC. Translation gives CASSQVILQVPFRSSGANVLTF.